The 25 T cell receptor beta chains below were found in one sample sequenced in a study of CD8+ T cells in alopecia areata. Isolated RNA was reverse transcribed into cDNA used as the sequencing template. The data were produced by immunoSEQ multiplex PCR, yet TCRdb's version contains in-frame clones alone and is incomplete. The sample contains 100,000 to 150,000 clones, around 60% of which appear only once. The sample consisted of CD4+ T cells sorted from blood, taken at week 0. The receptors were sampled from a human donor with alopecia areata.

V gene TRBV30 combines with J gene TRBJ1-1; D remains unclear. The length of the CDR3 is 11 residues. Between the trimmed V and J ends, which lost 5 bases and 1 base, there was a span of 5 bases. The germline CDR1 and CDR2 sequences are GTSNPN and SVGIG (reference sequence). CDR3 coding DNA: TGTGCCTGGGACTGGAACACTGAAGCTTTCTTT. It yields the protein CAWDWNTEAFF. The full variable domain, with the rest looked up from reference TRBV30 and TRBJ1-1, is SQTIHQWPATLVQPVGSPLSLECTVEGTSNPNLYWYRQAAGRGLQLLFYSVGIGQISSEVPQNLSASRPQDRQFILSSKKLLLSDSGFYLCAWDWNTEAFFGQGTRLTVV.

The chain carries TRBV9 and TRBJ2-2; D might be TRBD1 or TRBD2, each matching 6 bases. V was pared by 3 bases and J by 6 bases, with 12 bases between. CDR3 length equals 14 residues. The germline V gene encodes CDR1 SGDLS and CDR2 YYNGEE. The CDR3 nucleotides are TGTGCCAGCAGCGCCCACAGGGACTCCGGGGAGCTGTTTTTT. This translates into CASSAHRDSGELFF.

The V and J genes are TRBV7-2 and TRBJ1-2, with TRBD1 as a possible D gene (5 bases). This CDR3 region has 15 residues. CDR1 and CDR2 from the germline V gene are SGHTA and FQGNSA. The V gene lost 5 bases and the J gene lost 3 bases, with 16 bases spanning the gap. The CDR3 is CASSPEAGRYYGYTF. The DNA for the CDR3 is TGTGCCAGCAGCCCAGAGGCAGGGAGGTACTATGGCTACACCTTC.

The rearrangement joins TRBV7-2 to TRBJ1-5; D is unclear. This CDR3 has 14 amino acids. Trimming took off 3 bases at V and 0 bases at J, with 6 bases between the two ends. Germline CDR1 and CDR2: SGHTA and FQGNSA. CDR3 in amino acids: CASSLWDSNQPQHF. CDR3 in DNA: TGTGCCAGCAGCTTGTGGGATAGCAATCAGCCCCAGCATTTT.

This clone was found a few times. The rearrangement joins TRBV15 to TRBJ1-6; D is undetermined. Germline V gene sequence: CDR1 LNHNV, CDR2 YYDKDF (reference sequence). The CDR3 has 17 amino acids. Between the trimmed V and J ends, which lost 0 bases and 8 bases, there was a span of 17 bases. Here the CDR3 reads CATSRESAGGRYSPLHF. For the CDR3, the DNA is TGTGCCACCAGCAGAGAGTCGGCCGGAGGCCGCTATTCACCCCTCCACTTT. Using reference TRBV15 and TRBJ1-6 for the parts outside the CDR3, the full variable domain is DAMVIQNPRYQVTQFGKPVTLSCSQTLNHNVMYWYQQKSSQAPKLLFHYYDKDFNNEADTPDNFQSRRPNTSFCFLDIRSPGLGDTAMYLCATSRESAGGRYSPLHFGNGTRLTVT.

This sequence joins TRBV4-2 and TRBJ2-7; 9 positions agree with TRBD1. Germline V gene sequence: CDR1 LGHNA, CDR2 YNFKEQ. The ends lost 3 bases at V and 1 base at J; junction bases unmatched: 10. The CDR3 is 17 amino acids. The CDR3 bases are TGTGCCAGCAGCCAGGGATCCGGGACAGGGATTTCCTACGAGCAGTACTTC. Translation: CASSQGSGTGISYEQYF.

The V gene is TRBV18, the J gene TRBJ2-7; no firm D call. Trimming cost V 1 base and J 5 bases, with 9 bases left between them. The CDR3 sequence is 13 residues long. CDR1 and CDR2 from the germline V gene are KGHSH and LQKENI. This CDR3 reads CASSPLLDHEQYF. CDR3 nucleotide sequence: TGTGCCAGCTCACCACTTCTAGACCACGAGCAGTACTTC.

The CDR3: CASSQDQDGVKHNEQFF. The CDR3 nucleotides read TGCGCCAGCAGCCAAGACCAGGACGGAGTCAAACACAATGAGCAGTTCTTC. The J gene is TRBJ2-1, the V gene TRBV4-1; D is undetermined. This CDR3 has 17 amino acids. Germline assignment: CDR1 MGHRA and CDR2 YSYEKL. V was shortened by 0 bases and J by 5 bases, with 17 bases between the two germline ends.

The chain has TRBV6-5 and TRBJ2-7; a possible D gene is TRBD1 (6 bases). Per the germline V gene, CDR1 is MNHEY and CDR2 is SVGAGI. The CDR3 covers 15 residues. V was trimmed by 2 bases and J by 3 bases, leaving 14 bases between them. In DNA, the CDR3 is TGTGCCAGCAGTTACGGGGGCACCAGGGTCTACGAGCAGTACTTC. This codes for CASSYGGTRVYEQYF.

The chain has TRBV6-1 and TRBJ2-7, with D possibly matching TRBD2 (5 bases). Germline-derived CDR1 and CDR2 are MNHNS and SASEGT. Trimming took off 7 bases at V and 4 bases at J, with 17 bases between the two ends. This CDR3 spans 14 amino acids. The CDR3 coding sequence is TGTGCCAGCACCCCCCAAGTCGGGGTTTACGAGCAGTACTTC. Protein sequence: CASTPQVGVYEQYF.

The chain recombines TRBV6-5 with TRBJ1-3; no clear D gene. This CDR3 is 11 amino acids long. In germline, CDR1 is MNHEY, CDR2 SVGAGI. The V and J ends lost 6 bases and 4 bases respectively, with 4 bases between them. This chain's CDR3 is CASRRGNTIYF. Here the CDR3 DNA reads TGTGCCAGCAGAAGAGGAAACACCATATATTTT.

The CDR3 DNA reads TGTGCCATCAGTGCCACAGGGGGTAATTCACCCCTCCACTTT. This encodes CAISATGGNSPLHF. V usage is TRBV10-3 and J usage is TRBJ1-6, with 8 nucleotides matching TRBD1. Germline V lookup: CDR1 ENHRY, CDR2 SYGVKD. CDR3 length: 14 residues. V was pared by 4 bases and J by 6 bases, with 2 bases of the junction left unmatched.

DNA of the CDR3: TGTGCCAGCAGCTTCGACAGGGGACACACGGATACGCAGTATTTT. Protein: CASSFDRGHTDTQYF. The rearrangement links TRBV14 to TRBJ2-3; 8 bases match TRBD1. Germline V gives CDR1 SGHDN, CDR2 FVKESK. The CDR3 covers 15 residues. The V gene end was trimmed by 5 bases and the J gene end by 6 bases; junction bases not matched to a gene: 10. Full variable domain (rest looked up from reference TRBV14 and TRBJ2-3): EAGVTQFPSHSVIEKGQTVTLRCDPISGHDNLYWYRRVMGKEIKFLLHFVKESKQDESGMPNNRFLAERTGGTYSTLKVQPAELEDSGVYFCASSFDRGHTDTQYFGPGTRLTVL.

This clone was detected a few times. CDR3 DNA sequence: TGTGCCAGCAGCAACACCGGGACAGGGGTGGAGACCCAGTACTTC. This encodes CASSNTGTGVETQYF. This sequence joins TRBV11-3 and TRBJ2-5; 10 nucleotides align to TRBD1. This CDR3 is built from 15 residues. Unmatched junction bases numbered 8, after V lost 5 bases and J lost 5 bases. Germline loops: CDR1 SGHNT, CDR2 YENEEA.

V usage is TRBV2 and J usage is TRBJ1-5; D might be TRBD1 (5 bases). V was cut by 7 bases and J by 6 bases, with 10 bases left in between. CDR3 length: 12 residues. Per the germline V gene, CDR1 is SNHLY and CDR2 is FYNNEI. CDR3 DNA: TGTGCCAGCATGACAGAAGGTCAGCCCCAGCATTTT. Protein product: CASMTEGQPQHF.

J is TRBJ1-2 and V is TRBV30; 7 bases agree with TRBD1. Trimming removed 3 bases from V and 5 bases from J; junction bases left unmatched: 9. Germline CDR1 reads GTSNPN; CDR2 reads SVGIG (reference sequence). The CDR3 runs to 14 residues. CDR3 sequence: CAWSEQGRDYGYTF. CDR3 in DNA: TGTGCCTGGAGCGAACAGGGGAGGGATTATGGCTACACCTTC.

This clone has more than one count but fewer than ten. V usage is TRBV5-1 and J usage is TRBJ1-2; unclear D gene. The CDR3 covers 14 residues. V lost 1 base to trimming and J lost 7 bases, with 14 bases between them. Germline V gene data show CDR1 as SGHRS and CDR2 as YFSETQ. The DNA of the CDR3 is TGCGCCAGCAGCTTGAGTCCCGGGAGTTTTGGCTACACCTTC. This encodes CASSLSPGSFGYTF.

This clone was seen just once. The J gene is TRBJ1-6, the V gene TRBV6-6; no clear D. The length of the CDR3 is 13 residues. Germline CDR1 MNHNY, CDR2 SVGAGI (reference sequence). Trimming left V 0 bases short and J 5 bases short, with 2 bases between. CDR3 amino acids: CASSYSNNSPLHF. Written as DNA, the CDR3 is TGTGCCAGCAGTTACTCGAATAATTCACCCCTCCACTTT.

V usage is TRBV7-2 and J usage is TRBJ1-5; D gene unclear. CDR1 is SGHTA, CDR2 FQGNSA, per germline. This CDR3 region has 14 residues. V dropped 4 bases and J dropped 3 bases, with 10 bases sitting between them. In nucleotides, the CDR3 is TGTGCCAGCAGCTCAGGAACGAACAATCAGCCCCAGCATTTT. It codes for CASSSGTNNQPQHF.

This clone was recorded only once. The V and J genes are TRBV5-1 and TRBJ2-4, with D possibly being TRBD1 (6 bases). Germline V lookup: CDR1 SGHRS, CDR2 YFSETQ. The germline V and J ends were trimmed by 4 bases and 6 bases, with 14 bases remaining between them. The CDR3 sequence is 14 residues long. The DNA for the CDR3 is TGCGCCAGCAGCCCCCAGGGGCAAACAAACATTCAGTACTTC. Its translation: CASSPQGQTNIQYF.

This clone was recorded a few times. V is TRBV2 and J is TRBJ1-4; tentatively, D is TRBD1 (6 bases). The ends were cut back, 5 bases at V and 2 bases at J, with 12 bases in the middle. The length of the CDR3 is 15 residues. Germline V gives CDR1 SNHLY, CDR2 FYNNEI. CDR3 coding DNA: TGTGCCAGCAGTCTAACAGGGTGGACTAATGAAAAACTGTTTTTT. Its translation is CASSLTGWTNEKLFF.

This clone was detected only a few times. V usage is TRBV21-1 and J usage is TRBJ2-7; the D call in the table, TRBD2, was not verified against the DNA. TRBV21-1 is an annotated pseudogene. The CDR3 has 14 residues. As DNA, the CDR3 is TGTGCCAGCGAACCCCCGATGAGCGCCTACGAGCAGTACTTC. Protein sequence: CASEPPMSAYEQYF.

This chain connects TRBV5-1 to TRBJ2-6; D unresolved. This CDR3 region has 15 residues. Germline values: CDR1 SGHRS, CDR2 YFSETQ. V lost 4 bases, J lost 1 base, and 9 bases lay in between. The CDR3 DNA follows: TGCGCCAGCAGCCAAGATAGGTCTGGGGCCAACGTCCTGACTTTC. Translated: CASSQDRSGANVLTF.

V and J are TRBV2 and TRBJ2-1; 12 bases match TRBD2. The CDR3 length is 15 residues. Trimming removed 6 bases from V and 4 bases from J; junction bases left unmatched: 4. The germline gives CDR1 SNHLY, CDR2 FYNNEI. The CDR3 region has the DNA TGTGCCAGCAGGGAGACTAGCGGGAGATACAATGAGCAGTTCTTC. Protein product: CASRETSGRYNEQFF.

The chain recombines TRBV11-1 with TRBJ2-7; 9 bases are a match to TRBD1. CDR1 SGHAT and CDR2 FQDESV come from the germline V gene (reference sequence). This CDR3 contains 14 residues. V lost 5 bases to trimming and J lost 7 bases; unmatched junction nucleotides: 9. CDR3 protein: CASSEHRGQREQYF. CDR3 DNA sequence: TGTGCCAGCAGCGAGCACAGGGGGCAGAGAGAGCAGTACTTC.